This is a list of T cell receptor beta chains from one sample in a study of blood T cell repertoires in COVID-19. Sequencing used immunoSEQ multiplex PCR; TCRdb keeps in-frame clones, though not all of them. The sample records under 200,000 clones, around nine tenths being singletons. Sequenced: peripheral blood. These receptors came from a man in his forties or fifties who had recovered from COVID-19. The CDR3 runs from the conserved cysteine through the conserved F or W. A D gene is named only where the DNA matches it firmly. The listing skips clone size in some rows; elsewhere it reads once, few, many or a size class.

d_call: TRBD2; j_call: TRBJ2-2; v_call: TRBV5-6; cdr3_length: 15; clone_size: -; cdr3_nt: TGTGCCAGCAGCTTCTCGGGACTACCCACCGGGGAGCTGTTTTTT; cdr3_aa: CASSFSGLPTGELFF
d_call: TRBD1; j_call: TRBJ2-5; v_call: TRBV7-2; cdr3_length: 15; clone_size: -; cdr3_nt: TGTGCCAGCAGGCGGAGTAACAGGGGTTGGGAGACCCAGTACTTC; cdr3_aa: CASRRSNRGWETQYF
d_call: TRBD1; j_call: TRBJ1-2; v_call: TRBV5-1; cdr3_length: 15; clone_size: -; cdr3_nt: TGCGCCAGCAGCTCGGGACAGGGGGCTAACTATGGCTACACCTTC; cdr3_aa: CASSSGQGANYGYTF
d_call: TRBD1; j_call: TRBJ2-7; v_call: TRBV5-4; cdr3_length: 14; clone_size: -; cdr3_nt: TGTGCCAGCAGCTTAGGACAGGGGCGGTACGAGCAGTACTTC; cdr3_aa: CASSLGQGRYEQYF
d_call: -; j_call: TRBJ2-7; v_call: TRBV5-1; cdr3_length: 13; clone_size: -; cdr3_nt: TGCGCCAGCAGCTTGGAGAGGGCCTACGAGCAGTACTTC; cdr3_aa: CASSLERAYEQYF
d_call: TRBD1; j_call: TRBJ2-5; v_call: TRBV5-1; cdr3_length: 16; clone_size: -; cdr3_nt: TGCGCCAGCAGCTTGTTCCAGGGGGCTATCGGGGAGACCCAGTACTTC; cdr3_aa: CASSLFQGAIGETQYF
d_call: TRBD1; j_call: TRBJ2-3; v_call: TRBV4-1; cdr3_length: 16; clone_size: -; cdr3_nt: TGCGCCAGCAGCCAAGCCCCCGGACAGGGTGCAGATACGCAGTATTTT; cdr3_aa: CASSQAPGQGADTQYF
d_call: -; j_call: TRBJ2-3; v_call: TRBV10-3; cdr3_length: 15; clone_size: once; cdr3_nt: TGTGCCATCAGTGGAAGCCATCTTAGCACAGATACGCAGTATTTT; cdr3_aa: CAISGSHLSTDTQYF
d_call: -; j_call: TRBJ2-7; v_call: TRBV12-3/TRBV12-4; cdr3_length: 13; clone_size: -; cdr3_nt: TGTGCCAGCAGTGCAACCAATAGCTACGAGCAGTACTTC; cdr3_aa: CASSATNSYEQYF
d_call: -; j_call: TRBJ2-5; v_call: TRBV6-5; cdr3_length: 13; clone_size: -; cdr3_nt: TGTGCCAGCAGACAGGACCCTTTGGAGACCCAGTACTTC; cdr3_aa: CASRQDPLETQYF
d_call: TRBD2; j_call: TRBJ2-7; v_call: TRBV7-2; cdr3_length: 17; clone_size: -; cdr3_nt: TGTGCCAGCAGCTTAGGGTATGCCCTCGGGAGGATCTACGAGCAGTACTTC; cdr3_aa: CASSLGYALGRIYEQYF
d_call: TRBD1; j_call: TRBJ1-5; v_call: TRBV6-5; cdr3_length: 15; clone_size: -; cdr3_nt: TGTGCCAGCAGTAGGGACAGGGGTGACAATCAGCCCCAGCATTTT; cdr3_aa: CASSRDRGDNQPQHF
d_call: -; j_call: TRBJ2-2; v_call: TRBV9; cdr3_length: 15; clone_size: -; cdr3_nt: TGTGCCAGCAGCCTCCTAGACGAGTCCACCGGGGAGCTGTTTTTT; cdr3_aa: CASSLLDESTGELFF
d_call: -; j_call: TRBJ1-5; v_call: TRBV4-3; cdr3_length: 13; clone_size: few; cdr3_nt: TGCGCCAGCAGCCAAGATCCGAATCAGCCCCAGCATTTT; cdr3_aa: CASSQDPNQPQHF
d_call: -; j_call: TRBJ2-5; v_call: TRBV25-1; cdr3_length: 12; clone_size: -; cdr3_nt: TGTGCCAGCAGTGTCCGGGGTGAGACCCAGTACTTC; cdr3_aa: CASSVRGETQYF
d_call: -; j_call: TRBJ1-3; v_call: TRBV11-2; cdr3_length: 14; clone_size: -; cdr3_nt: TGTGCCAGCAGCCCAAACAGTGCTGGAAACACCATATATTTT; cdr3_aa: CASSPNSAGNTIYF
d_call: -; j_call: TRBJ2-5; v_call: TRBV3-1/TRBV3-2; cdr3_length: 15; clone_size: -; cdr3_nt: TGTGCCAGCAGCCAAGCGGGCGGGCTTCAAGAGACCCAGTACTTC; cdr3_aa: CASSQAGGLQETQYF
d_call: -; j_call: TRBJ1-1; v_call: TRBV15; cdr3_length: 14; clone_size: once; cdr3_nt: TGTGCCACCAAGAGGCTGCAGCTTAACACTGAAGCTTTCTTT; cdr3_aa: CATKRLQLNTEAFF
d_call: -; j_call: TRBJ1-1; v_call: TRBV19; cdr3_length: 13; clone_size: -; cdr3_nt: TGTGCCAGTAGTGGAGAGGTGAACACTGAAGCTTTCTTT; cdr3_aa: CASSGEVNTEAFF
d_call: TRBD1; j_call: TRBJ1-2; v_call: TRBV29-1; cdr3_length: 17; clone_size: -; cdr3_nt: TGCAGCGTTGAAGCCCGGGACAGGGGGCGGAATAACTATGGCTACACCTTC; cdr3_aa: CSVEARDRGRNNYGYTF
d_call: TRBD2; j_call: TRBJ2-3; v_call: TRBV5-4; cdr3_length: 13; clone_size: -; cdr3_nt: TGTGCCAGCCGATCGGGGGGGGCAAATACGCAGTATTTT; cdr3_aa: CASRSGGANTQYF
d_call: -; j_call: TRBJ1-4; v_call: TRBV4-2; cdr3_length: 15; clone_size: -; cdr3_nt: TGTGCCAGCAGACCCCTTGTATCGAGTAATGAAAAACTGTTTTTT; cdr3_aa: CASRPLVSSNEKLFF
d_call: TRBD1; j_call: TRBJ1-2; v_call: TRBV7-3; cdr3_length: 14; clone_size: -; cdr3_nt: TGTGCCAGCAGCATACCGGGACAGGGTCGGGGCTACACCTTC; cdr3_aa: CASSIPGQGRGYTF
d_call: -; j_call: TRBJ1-2; v_call: TRBV6-4; cdr3_length: 13; clone_size: -; cdr3_nt: TGTGCCAGCAGTGCAACAGAGAACTATGGCTACACCTTC; cdr3_aa: CASSATENYGYTF
d_call: TRBD1; j_call: TRBJ1-5; v_call: TRBV15; cdr3_length: 15; clone_size: -; cdr3_nt: TGTGCCACCAGCCCCACGGGACAGGGTAGGCAGCCCCAGCATTTT; cdr3_aa: CATSPTGQGRQPQHF
d_call: TRBD1; j_call: TRBJ2-7; v_call: TRBV11-2; cdr3_length: 14; clone_size: -; cdr3_nt: TGTGCCAGCAGCCGGGGACAGGCGAACTACGAGCAGTACTTC; cdr3_aa: CASSRGQANYEQYF
d_call: TRBD2; j_call: TRBJ2-7; v_call: TRBV5-1; cdr3_length: 15; clone_size: few; cdr3_nt: TGCGCCAGCAGCTTGAGAACTAGCGGCCCCTACGAGCAGTACTTC; cdr3_aa: CASSLRTSGPYEQYF
d_call: -; j_call: TRBJ1-5; v_call: TRBV27; cdr3_length: 16; clone_size: -; cdr3_nt: TGTGCCAGCAGTTTAGTTCGGTCCCTTAGCAATCAGCCCCAGCATTTT; cdr3_aa: CASSLVRSLSNQPQHF